These 28 T cell receptor beta chains share one sample of origin, sequenced in a study of beta chain features in type 1 diabetes. The study reverse transcribed the entire isolated RNA, so it sequenced expressed TCRB transcripts. Data came from immunoSEQ multiplex PCR; TCRdb stores just in-frame clones and leaves some out. The sample holds 250,000 to 350,000 clones, around 13% seen once. The sequencing sample was made of central memory CD4+ T cells from blood. Every receptor here comes from a young man in good health.

This chain connects TRBV18 to TRBJ2-3, with D perhaps TRBD1 (6 bases). Germline V gene lookup returns CDR1 KGHSH and CDR2 LQKENI. The CDR3 runs 15 residues. V shed 5 bases and J shed 0 bases, with 12 bases lying between them. The CDR3 DNA reads as TGTGCCAGCTCAAACACAGGGATCAGCACAGATACGCAGTATTTT. It encodes CASSNTGISTDTQYF. Drawing the rest from reference TRBV18 and TRBJ2-3, the complete variable domain is NAGVMQNPRHLVRRRGQEARLRCSPMKGHSHVYWYRQLPEEGLKFMVYLQKENIIDESGMPKERFSAEFPKEGPSILRIQQVVRGDSAAYFCASSNTGISTDTQYFGPGTRLTVL.

This clone turned up a few times. The gene calls are TRBV7-3 and TRBJ1-1; 11 bases line up with TRBD1. CDR1 and CDR2 (germline): SGHTA, FQGTGA. Trimming removed 1 base from V and 6 bases from J; junction bases left unmatched: 1. The CDR3 is 14 amino acids. Written as DNA, the CDR3 is TGTGCCAGCAGCTTAATGGGACAGGGGGCTGAAGCTTTCTTT. Translated, it gives CASSLMGQGAEAFF. Supplemented by reference TRBV7-3 and TRBJ1-1, the full variable domain reads GAGVSQTPSNKVTEKGKYVELRCDPISGHTALYWYRQSLGQGPEFLIYFQGTGAADDSGLPNDRFFAVRPEGSVSTLKIQRTERGDSAVYLCASSLMGQGAEAFFGQGTRLTVV.

This chain links TRBV7-8 with TRBJ1-2, with 8 bases lining up with TRBD1. This CDR3 is built from 14 residues. Germline assignment: CDR1 SGHVS and CDR2 FQNEAQ. V was clipped by 0 bases and J by 7 bases; unmatched bases: 4. DNA of the CDR3: TGTGCCAGCAGCTTAGCTCAGGGGGCGCCTGGCTACACCTTC. Protein: CASSLAQGAPGYTF.

V gene TRBV6-1 combines with J gene TRBJ1-2; possibly TRBD1 for D (6 bases). Germline lookup yields CDR1 MNHNS and CDR2 SASEGT. CDR3 length equals 13 residues. V was pared by 0 bases and J by 12 bases, with 14 bases between. The chain's CDR3 is CASSEALETGNTF. CDR3 nucleotide sequence: TGTGCCAGCAGTGAAGCGTTGGAGACAGGCAACACCTTC.

This clone was observed at least ten times. DNA of the CDR3: TGTGCCAGCAGCCCCCCCGGGACACGGAGCTCTGGGGCCAACGTCCTGACTTTC. Encoded protein: CASSPPGTRSSGANVLTF. The chain couples TRBV7-3 to TRBJ2-6, with D perhaps matching TRBD1 (6 bases). Germline CDR1 SGHTA, CDR2 FQGTGA. V was trimmed by 5 bases and J by 0 bases, leaving 17 bases between them. This CDR3 has 18 amino acids.

The V gene is TRBV5-4, the J gene TRBJ2-5; 9 bases map to TRBD2. With 5 bases clipped from V and 5 bases from J, the junction kept 7 bases outside the gene matches. Germline loops: CDR1 SGHNT, CDR2 YYREEE (reference sequence). The CDR3 totals 14 residues. CDR3 nucleotide sequence: TGTGCCAGCAGTGCGGGAGGGCAGGGGGAGACCCAGTACTTC. Protein product: CASSAGGQGETQYF.

J is TRBJ2-5 and V is TRBV4-3, with D tentatively TRBD2 (6 bases). The DNA end favors TRBJ2-7, so the J call may be wrong. CDR1 LGHNA and CDR2 YSLEER come from the germline V gene. CDR3 length: 19 amino acids. The CDR3 protein is CASSQRLGTPSSGSYEQYF. CDR3 nucleotides: TGCGCCAGCAGCCAACGTCTCGGGACTCCCAGCTCGGGCTCCTACGAGCAGTACTTC.

Concerning this clone itself: At one end, the junction sequence differs from germline, possibly due to a read error. The chain has TRBV15 and TRBJ1-2; 8 bases map to TRBD1. Germline lookup yields CDR1 LNHNV and CDR2 YYDKDF (reference sequence). This CDR3 region has 14 residues. The CDR3 coding sequence is TGTGCCACCACCCCGGACAGGGTATTCTATGGCCACACCTTC. This gives the protein CATTPDRVFYGHTF.

The chain links TRBV14 to TRBJ1-1; D gene ambiguous. CDR1 is SGHDN, CDR2 FVKESK, per germline. Trimming took off 0 bases at V and 4 bases at J, with 9 bases between the two ends. This CDR3 spans 14 amino acids. CDR3 in DNA: TGTGCCAGCAGCCAAGATTTACGAATCACTGAAGCTTTCTTT. Translated, it gives CASSQDLRITEAFF. Full variable domain (rest looked up from reference TRBV14 and TRBJ1-1): EAGVTQFPSHSVIEKGQTVTLRCDPISGHDNLYWYRRVMGKEIKFLLHFVKESKQDESGMPNNRFLAERTGGTYSTLKVQPAELEDSGVYFCASSQDLRITEAFFGQGTRLTVV.

The chain carries TRBV14 and TRBJ2-7, with D possibly matching TRBD2 (6 bases). The V end lost 0 bases, the J end lost 3 bases, and 21 bases lay between the germline ends. The length of the CDR3 is 18 residues. Per the germline V gene, CDR1 is SGHDN and CDR2 is FVKESK. CDR3 DNA: TGTGCCAGCAGCCAAGATGGGCCGGACTGGGACTGGGGCTACGAGCAGTACGTC. It codes for CASSQDGPDWDWGYEQYV.

This clone was counted a few times. The chain joins TRBV19 to TRBJ1-5; D may be TRBD1 (5 bases). Trimming shortened V by 7 bases and J by 2 bases, and 15 bases separated the two germline ends. The CDR3 runs 15 residues. The germline CDR1 and CDR2 sequences are LNHDA and SQIVND (reference sequence). The CDR3 bases are TGTGCCAGTACCCAGACGACAGTCGGCAATCAGCCCCAGCATTTT. Its protein is CASTQTTVGNQPQHF.

This clone was seen many times. V is TRBV10-3 and J is TRBJ2-1; weak D call: TRBD2 (6 bases). Trimming shortened V by 7 bases and J by 7 bases, and 17 bases separated the two germline ends. The CDR3 covers 14 residues. Germline loops: CDR1 ENHRY, CDR2 SYGVKD. This CDR3 reads CAITTSSLGNEQFF. CDR3 sequence (DNA): TGTGCCATCACCACTAGCTCTCTAGGGAATGAGCAGTTCTTC.

This clone has only a few counts. The rearrangement links TRBV11-2 to TRBJ2-2; D is possibly TRBD1 (5 bases). Trimming removed 5 bases from V and 7 bases from J, with 17 bases in between. The CDR3 consists of 15 residues. CDR1 SGHAT and CDR2 FQNNGV come from the germline V gene. The CDR3 reads CASSPRGYSDGELFF. The DNA of the CDR3 is TGTGCCAGCAGCCCTAGGGGATACAGCGACGGGGAGCTGTTTTTT.

V gene TRBV5-1 combines with J gene TRBJ2-5, with 11 bases fitting TRBD2. The V segment lost 3 bases and the J segment 3 bases; nucleotides outside the gene matches: 4. Germline V CDR1 and CDR2: SGHRS, YFSETQ. The CDR3 runs 15 residues. CDR3 DNA sequence: TGCGCCAGCAGCTCACTAGCGGGGGTGAAAGAGACCCAGTACTTC. Protein product: CASSSLAGVKETQYF.

The chain carries TRBV27 and TRBJ1-2; 7 bases are shared with TRBD1. The CDR3 totals 14 residues. Germline CDR1 reads MNHEY; CDR2 reads SMNVEV (reference sequence). Losses at the gene ends were 6 bases for V and 2 bases for J; bases not matched to a gene: 6. CDR3 nucleotide sequence: TGTGCCAGCAGCCGGGACAGAAACAACTATGGCTACACCTTC. This gives the protein CASSRDRNNYGYTF.

This clone was seen at least ten times. V is TRBV13 and J is TRBJ1-5; the D is unclear. Germline V CDR1 and CDR2: PRHDT, FYEKMQ (reference sequence). The CDR3 is made up of 16 amino acids. V lost 0 bases to trimming and J lost 5 bases, with 14 bases between them. The CDR3 loop is CASSLGFGRPDQPQHF. The DNA of the CDR3 is TGTGCCAGCAGCTTAGGCTTCGGCCGGCCGGATCAGCCCCAGCATTTT.

The chain uses TRBV16 and TRBJ1-5; the D gene is possibly TRBD1 (5 bases). Germline CDR1 reads KGHSY; CDR2 reads FQNENV. Between the trimmed V and J ends, which lost 1 base and 0 bases, there was a span of 13 bases. The CDR3 is made up of 17 amino acids. In DNA form, the CDR3 reads TGTGCCAGCAGCCAATGGCTACGGGACTTTAGCAATCAGCCCCAGCATTTT. This gives the protein CASSQWLRDFSNQPQHF.

There are many counts of this clone. In DNA form, the CDR3 reads TGTGCCATCAGTGAGACCCGCAGGGATGAGCAGTTCTTC. It specifies CAISETRRDEQFF. The chain uses TRBV10-3 and TRBJ2-1; tentative D call: TRBD1 (5 bases). V shed 2 bases and J shed 8 bases, with 10 bases lying between them. CDR3 size: 13 residues. Germline V gene lookup returns CDR1 ENHRY and CDR2 SYGVKD.

The chain combines TRBV6-5 with TRBJ2-1, with 8 bases aligning to TRBD2. The ends lost 0 bases at V and 7 bases at J; junction bases unmatched: 5. CDR1 is MNHEY, CDR2 SVGAGI, per germline. The CDR3 consists of 15 residues. The CDR3 region has the DNA TGTGCCAGCAGTTACTCGCCTAGCGGGTGGAATGAGCAGTTCTTC. Its protein is CASSYSPSGWNEQFF.

This clone was seen only a few times. The chain combines TRBV11-2 with TRBJ2-5; the match to TRBD2 covers 9 bases. Germline V lookup: CDR1 SGHAT, CDR2 FQNNGV. The CDR3 loop spans 15 amino acids. V trimming: 1 base; J trimming: 4 bases; junction bases outside the gene matches: 4. Written as DNA, the CDR3 is TGTGCCAGCAGCTTAGTTAGTAGCGGGGGAGAGACCCAGTACTTC. Amino acids: CASSLVSSGGETQYF.

The chain has TRBV6-1 and TRBJ2-1; no reliable D call. Trimming stripped 4 bases from V and 10 bases from J, with 17 bases between. Germline CDR1 MNHNS, CDR2 SASEGT. The CDR3 covers 14 residues. This CDR3 is CASSVTLTGSEQFF. For the CDR3, the DNA is TGTGCCAGCAGTGTTACCCTAACCGGAAGCGAGCAGTTCTTC.

The gene calls are TRBV5-1 and TRBJ2-4; 13 nucleotides match TRBD2. The length of the CDR3 is 17 residues. V lost 3 bases to trimming and J lost 3 bases; unmatched junction nucleotides: 6. The germline V gene encodes CDR1 SGHRS and CDR2 YFSETQ. CDR3 in DNA: TGCGCCAGCAGCTACTACGGGACTAGCGGGGACAAAAACATTCAGTACTTC. It encodes CASSYYGTSGDKNIQYF.

This clone was recorded many times. The chain couples TRBV7-2 to TRBJ1-2; the match to TRBD1 covers 7 bases. Unmatched junction bases numbered 4, after V lost 5 bases and J lost 10 bases. CDR1 and CDR2 (germline): SGHTA, FQGNSA. The CDR3 loop spans 11 amino acids. In nucleotides, the CDR3 is TGTGCCAGCAGCAGGACAGGACTCTACACCTTC. It codes for CASSRTGLYTF.

This clone was seen a few times. V and J are TRBV7-2 and TRBJ2-7; TRBD1 is a possible D gene (5 bases). The CDR3 totals 14 residues. Germline-derived CDR1 and CDR2 are SGHTA and FQGNSA. Trimming stripped 1 base from V and 3 bases from J, with 10 bases between. The CDR3 sequence is CASSLEGRDYEQYF. CDR3 sequence (DNA): TGTGCCAGCAGCTTAGAGGGGCGCGACTACGAGCAGTACTTC.

The J gene is TRBJ2-2, the V gene TRBV4-1; 10 bases match TRBD2. The CDR3 runs to 19 residues. Germline CDR1 is MGHRA and CDR2 is YSYEKL. V shed 1 base and J 4 bases; nucleotides not matched to a gene: 12. The DNA of the CDR3 is TGCGCCAGCAGCCAAGGACCACTACAGCGGGGGGGCCTCACCGGGGAGCTGTTTTTT. This sequence encodes CASSQGPLQRGGLTGELFF.

The table lists this clone with a few counts. J is TRBJ1-5 and V is TRBV27; D is unclear. With 3 bases removed from V and 0 bases from J, the gap between germline ends came to 18 bases. CDR1 is MNHEY and CDR2 is SMNVEV in the germline V gene (reference sequence). The CDR3 loop spans 18 amino acids. The CDR3 nucleotides are TGTGCCAGCAGTTTCACGAGCCCCGTCCTATATAGCAATCAGCCCCAGCATTTT. As protein: CASSFTSPVLYSNQPQHF.

This clone has more than one count but fewer than ten. The chain employs TRBV7-2 and TRBJ2-7; TRBD2 agrees at 8 bases. J was trimmed by 7 bases and V by 1 base; bases with no gene match: 12. This CDR3 comprises 16 residues. In germline, CDR1 is SGHTA, CDR2 FQGNSA. The CDR3 DNA follows: TGTGCCAGCAGCTTAGAGGTAGCGGGAAGCCTGGGAGAGCAGTACGTC. This translates into CASSLEVAGSLGEQYV.

Only a few counts were recorded for this clone. This rearrangement joins TRBV21-1 to TRBJ1-2. TRBV21-1 is described as a pseudogene. The CDR3 is 18 residues long. DNA for the CDR3: TGTGCCAGCAGCAATTTTAAGTGTCCAGCCGGAGAACAATATGGCTACACCTTC. It encodes CASSNFKCPAGEQYGYTF.